This TCR beta chain was identified in a study of blood T cell repertoires in COVID-19. Overall study context: COVID-19 samples from acute and convalescent phases originated in the United States, Italy and Spain. PBMCs, B-cell-depleted T cells, or T cells were the source of the cDNA or gDNA that made up the material.

Per the original methods: Amplifying reference gene primers gave estimates of nucleated cell counts. The repertoire was sequenced with immunoSEQ multiplex PCR; TCRdb's copy has only in-frame clones and lacks some. The DNA gave D and trimming, while V, J and clone size come from that table. The sample has a few hundred thousand clones, about nine tenths seen once. J gave up 6 bases and V 1 base, and 15 bases lay outside the gene matches. The CDR3 runs to 18 residues. Per germline, CDR1 SGDLS and CDR2 YYNGEE. Material: peripheral blood. The sequence was obtained from a woman between 25 and 40 years old with COVID-19, enrolled during active disease. The V call is TRBV9, the J call TRBJ2-1; 8 positions match TRBD2. The DNA of the CDR3 is TGTGCCAGCAGCGTATCGGGAGGGCCTATTACCTACTCCAATGAGCAGTTCTTC. It is translated as CASSVSGGPITYSNEQFF.